This entry lists 21 T cell receptor beta chains sequenced from one sample in a study of blood T cell repertoires in COVID-19. The data were produced by immunoSEQ multiplex PCR, yet TCRdb's version contains in-frame clones alone and is incomplete. This sample has roughly 67,000 clones, with 76% found just once. The specimen sequenced was peripheral blood. Receptors originate from a woman between 45 and 65 years old with active or convalescent COVID-19.

The chain employs TRBV25-1 and TRBJ2-1, with 7 bases that match TRBD1. The germline CDR1 and CDR2 sequences are MGHDK and SYGVNS. V lost 4 bases, J lost 4 bases, and 13 bases stayed unmatched. The CDR3 is 17 residues long. The CDR3 DNA is TGTGCCAGCAGTGGGGACAGTCATCTTCAACGGTACAATGAGCAGTTCTTC. Translated, it gives CASSGDSHLQRYNEQFF.

This clone was seen a single time. This rearrangement joins TRBV7-2 to TRBJ1-2, with D perhaps TRBD1 (5 bases). V was trimmed by 8 bases and J by 7 bases, leaving 14 bases between them. CDR3 length equals 12 residues. CDR1 SGHTA and CDR2 FQGNSA come from the germline V gene. The CDR3 bases are TGTGCCAGCGGGCGGGACCTCAGTGGCTACACCTTC. Its protein is CASGRDLSGYTF.

The sample holds a few counts of this clone. CDR3 sequence: CATSRDSSKTTGDLAFF. Here the CDR3 DNA reads TGTGCCACCAGCAGAGATTCTTCGAAGACAACGGGAGATCTGGCTTTCTTT. The chain joins TRBV15 to TRBJ1-1; D is undetermined. The CDR3 has 17 amino acids. Trimming pared 0 bases from V and 11 bases from J, leaving 25 bases between. Per the germline V gene, CDR1 is LNHNV and CDR2 is YYDKDF (reference sequence).

The V call is TRBV5-1, the J call TRBJ1-2; unclear D gene. V was cut by 4 bases and J by 10 bases, with 14 bases left in between. The CDR3 totals 12 residues. Per germline, CDR1 SGHRS and CDR2 YFSETQ. For the CDR3, the DNA is TGCGCCAGCAGCGGCGACTCGATCTACTACACCTTC. Amino acid sequence: CASSGDSIYYTF.

The chain links TRBV6-5 to TRBJ1-6; D is unclear. The V gene's germline CDR1 is MNHEY and CDR2 SVGAGI. CDR3 length: 14 amino acids. Trimming cost V 2 bases and J 9 bases, with 11 bases left between them. Here the CDR3 reads CASSYREGSSPLHF. The CDR3 coding sequence is TGTGCCAGCAGTTACAGAGAGGGAAGTTCACCCCTCCACTTT.

DNA for the CDR3: TGCGCCAGCAGCTCCGGACAGGGACCCTACGAGCAGTACTTC. This gives the protein CASSSGQGPYEQYF. The chain carries TRBV5-1 and TRBJ2-7, with TRBD1 matching 8 bases. The CDR3 runs to 14 residues. Germline trimming cut 3 bases from V and 2 bases from J; bases unmatched to any gene: 4. The germline V gene has CDR1 SGHRS and CDR2 YFSETQ. The full variable domain, in which reference TRBV5-1 and TRBJ2-7 provide the parts outside the CDR3, is KAGVTQTPRYLIKTRGQQVTLSCSPISGHRSVSWYQQTPGQGLQFLFEYFSETQRNKGNFPGRFSGRQFSNSRSEMNVSTLELGDSALYLCASSSGQGPYEQYFGPGTRLTVT.

The CDR3 sequence: CASSFQQGAGYGYTF. The CDR3 coding sequence is TGTGCCAGCAGCTTTCAACAGGGGGCGGGCTATGGCTACACCTTC. The V call is TRBV5-4, the J call TRBJ1-2; 9 nucleotides align to TRBD1. With 2 bases clipped from V and 4 bases from J, the junction kept 6 bases outside the gene matches. There are 15 residues in the CDR3. The germline V gene has CDR1 SGHNT and CDR2 YYREEE (reference sequence).

As regards this clone: With a much larger clone just one base away, this may be a read error. The same CDR3 can be traced to other DNA sequences in this sample. V is TRBV19 and J is TRBJ2-7; weak D call: TRBD1 (6 bases). Germline V gene sequence: CDR1 LNHDA, CDR2 SQIVND (reference sequence). The V gene lost 1 base and the J gene lost 2 bases, with 9 bases spanning the gap. This CDR3 comprises 14 residues. The chain's CDR3 is CASSIGTGTYEQYF. CDR3 DNA: TGTGCCAGTAGTATAGGAACAGGGACCTACGAGCAGTACTTC.

This clone was counted only a few times. The J gene is TRBJ2-7, the V gene TRBV7-3; TRBD2 agrees at 11 bases. Germline values: CDR1 SGHTA, CDR2 FQGTGA. Germline trimming cut 3 bases from V and 5 bases from J; bases unmatched to any gene: 6. The length of the CDR3 is 15 residues. The CDR3 region has the DNA TGTGCCAGCAGCTTGGCCGGGACTAGCGGCCACGAGCAGTACTTC. It specifies CASSLAGTSGHEQYF. Complete variable domain (other parts from reference TRBV7-3 and TRBJ2-7): GAGVSQTPSNKVTEKGKYVELRCDPISGHTALYWYRQSLGQGPEFLIYFQGTGAADDSGLPNDRFFAVRPEGSVSTLKIQRTERGDSAVYLCASSLAGTSGHEQYFGPGTRLTVT.

The V gene is TRBV6-2 or TRBV6-3, the J gene TRBJ2-7; TRBD1 might be the D (5 bases). The V and J ends lost 2 bases and 2 bases respectively, with 10 bases between them. Germline V gene sequence: CDR1 MNHEY, CDR2 SVGEGT. The CDR3 sequence is 14 residues long. CDR3 loop: CASSYRAGTYEQYF. The CDR3, as DNA: TGTGCCAGCAGTTACCGCGCAGGGACCTACGAGCAGTACTTC.

This chain links TRBV5-1 with TRBJ2-5; 7 bases line up with TRBD1. The CDR3 consists of 15 residues. From germline, CDR1 is SGHRS and CDR2 YFSETQ. The J segment lost 5 bases and the V segment lost 0 bases, leaving 7 bases of the junction unmatched. The CDR3 DNA follows: TGCGCCAGCAGCTTGGGCGGACAGGCTGGGGAGACCCAGTACTTC. As protein: CASSLGGQAGETQYF.

V and J are TRBV12-3 or TRBV12-4 and TRBJ1-5, with D possibly TRBD1 on 6 matching bases. Trimming took off 3 bases at V and 9 bases at J, with 12 bases between the two ends. The length of the CDR3 is 13 residues. The CDR3 DNA follows: TGTGCCAGCAGTTTGGGGGCGTTTCGGCCCCAGCATTTT. Translating gives CASSLGAFRPQHF.

V and J are TRBV6-5 and TRBJ1-2, with D possibly matching TRBD1 (6 bases). Germline CDR1 reads MNHEY; CDR2 reads SVGAGI. This CDR3 contains 13 residues. V gave up 6 bases and J gave up 2 bases, with 10 bases separating them. For the CDR3, the DNA is TGTGCCAGCAGGAAAGGACAGAACTATGGCTACACCTTC. Residues: CASRKGQNYGYTF.

A few counts support this clone. CDR3 nucleotides: TGTGCCAGCAGCTTGTCAGGGGGGCTCGATGGCTACACCTTC. It yields the protein CASSLSGGLDGYTF. The chain employs TRBV5-4 and TRBJ1-2, with 7 bases identical to TRBD1. The CDR3 runs to 14 residues. V lost 1 base and J lost 6; bases outside the gene matches: 6. CDR1 and CDR2 from the germline V gene are SGHNT and YYREEE (reference sequence).

The genes are TRBV20-1 and TRBJ1-2, with D possibly being TRBD1 (6 bases). The V and J ends lost 4 bases and 8 bases respectively, with 11 bases between them. CDR1 is DFQATT and CDR2 is SNEGSKA in the germline V gene (reference sequence). The CDR3 has 11 residues. The CDR3 DNA reads as TGCAGTGCTAAACAGGGAGAGGGCTACACCTTC. The encoded protein is CSAKQGEGYTF.

This rearrangement joins TRBV6-6 to TRBJ2-1, with 10 bases identical to TRBD2. This CDR3 is 17 amino acids long. V dropped 6 bases and J dropped 6; count of bases not matched to a gene: 14. Germline V gene data show CDR1 as MNHNY and CDR2 as SVGAGI (reference sequence). Here the CDR3 reads CASSRRSGRAGVNEQFF. The CDR3 nucleotides read TGTGCCAGCAGCCGACGGAGCGGGAGGGCCGGTGTCAATGAGCAGTTCTTC.

The chain is built from TRBV10-3 and TRBJ1-5; D call uncertain. Germline CDR1 ENHRY, CDR2 SYGVKD. This CDR3 contains 13 residues. Trimming shortened V by 2 bases and J by 5 bases, and 7 bases separated the two germline ends. CDR3 coding DNA: TGTGCCATCAGTGAGGACAATTATCAGCCCCAGCATTTT. Its protein is CAISEDNYQPQHF.

This clone was seen only once. The chain uses TRBV9 and TRBJ2-5; D not certain. V was clipped by 0 bases and J by 2 bases, with 5 bases between them. The CDR3 runs 13 residues. Per germline, CDR1 SGDLS and CDR2 YYNGEE. CDR3 in DNA: TGTGCCAGCAGCGTAGACTTACAAGAGACCCAGTACTTC. Amino acid sequence: CASSVDLQETQYF.

The V and J genes are TRBV30 and TRBJ2-5, with TRBD2 matching over 7 bases. The CDR3 length is 14 residues. The germline CDR1 and CDR2 sequences are GTSNPN and SVGIG (reference sequence). V lost 1 base, J lost 5 bases, and 7 bases stayed unmatched. The DNA of the CDR3 is TGTGCCTGGAGTGGGCTAGCGGTTGGGGAGACCCAGTACTTC. It encodes CAWSGLAVGETQYF.

This rearrangement joins TRBV11-2 to TRBJ1-2; TRBD1 aligns across 7 bases. V trimming: 5 bases; J trimming: 4 bases; junction bases outside the gene matches: 10. The CDR3 spans 15 residues. Germline V gene lookup returns CDR1 SGHAT and CDR2 FQNNGV. The CDR3 loop reads CASSPTGSESYGYTF. In DNA form, the CDR3 reads TGTGCCAGCAGCCCGACAGGGTCAGAAAGCTATGGCTACACCTTC.

The CDR3 protein is CASSRRQDATEAFF. Written as DNA, the CDR3 is TGTGCCAGCAGCCGTAGGCAGGATGCAACTGAAGCTTTCTTT. The gene calls are TRBV16 and TRBJ1-1; D is ambiguous. This CDR3 comprises 14 residues. Trimming cost V 4 bases and J 5 bases, with 14 bases left between them. Germline V gene sequence: CDR1 KGHSY, CDR2 FQNENV.